This T cell receptor beta chain was retrieved from a study of identifying expanded T cells in peripheral blood. Profiling relied on immunoSEQ multiplex PCR, and the TCRdb table lists in-frame clones only, not all of them. The repertoire includes roughly 100,000 clones, more than 70% of them detected once, and 13% to 15% sits in the top ten. Germline CDR1 and CDR2: SEHNR and FQNEAQ (reference sequence). V shed 4 bases and J 8 bases; nucleotides not matched to a gene: 6. The CDR3 runs to 14 residues. Sequencing was done on a sample of blood. This TCR derives from a person aged 18-70 years in good health. The chain has TRBV7-9 and TRBJ2-1; TRBD1 aligns across 9 bases. CDR3 in amino acids: CASSSQQGADEQFF. The CDR3 region has the DNA TGTGCCAGCAGCTCCCAACAGGGGGCCGATGAGCAGTTCTTC. Supplemented by reference TRBV7-9 and TRBJ2-1, the full variable domain reads DTGVSQNPRHKITKRGQNVTFRCDPISEHNRLYWYRQTLGQGPEFLTYFQNEAQLEKSRLLSDRFSAERPKGSFSTLEIQRTEQGDSAMYLCASSSQQGADEQFFGPGTRLTVL.